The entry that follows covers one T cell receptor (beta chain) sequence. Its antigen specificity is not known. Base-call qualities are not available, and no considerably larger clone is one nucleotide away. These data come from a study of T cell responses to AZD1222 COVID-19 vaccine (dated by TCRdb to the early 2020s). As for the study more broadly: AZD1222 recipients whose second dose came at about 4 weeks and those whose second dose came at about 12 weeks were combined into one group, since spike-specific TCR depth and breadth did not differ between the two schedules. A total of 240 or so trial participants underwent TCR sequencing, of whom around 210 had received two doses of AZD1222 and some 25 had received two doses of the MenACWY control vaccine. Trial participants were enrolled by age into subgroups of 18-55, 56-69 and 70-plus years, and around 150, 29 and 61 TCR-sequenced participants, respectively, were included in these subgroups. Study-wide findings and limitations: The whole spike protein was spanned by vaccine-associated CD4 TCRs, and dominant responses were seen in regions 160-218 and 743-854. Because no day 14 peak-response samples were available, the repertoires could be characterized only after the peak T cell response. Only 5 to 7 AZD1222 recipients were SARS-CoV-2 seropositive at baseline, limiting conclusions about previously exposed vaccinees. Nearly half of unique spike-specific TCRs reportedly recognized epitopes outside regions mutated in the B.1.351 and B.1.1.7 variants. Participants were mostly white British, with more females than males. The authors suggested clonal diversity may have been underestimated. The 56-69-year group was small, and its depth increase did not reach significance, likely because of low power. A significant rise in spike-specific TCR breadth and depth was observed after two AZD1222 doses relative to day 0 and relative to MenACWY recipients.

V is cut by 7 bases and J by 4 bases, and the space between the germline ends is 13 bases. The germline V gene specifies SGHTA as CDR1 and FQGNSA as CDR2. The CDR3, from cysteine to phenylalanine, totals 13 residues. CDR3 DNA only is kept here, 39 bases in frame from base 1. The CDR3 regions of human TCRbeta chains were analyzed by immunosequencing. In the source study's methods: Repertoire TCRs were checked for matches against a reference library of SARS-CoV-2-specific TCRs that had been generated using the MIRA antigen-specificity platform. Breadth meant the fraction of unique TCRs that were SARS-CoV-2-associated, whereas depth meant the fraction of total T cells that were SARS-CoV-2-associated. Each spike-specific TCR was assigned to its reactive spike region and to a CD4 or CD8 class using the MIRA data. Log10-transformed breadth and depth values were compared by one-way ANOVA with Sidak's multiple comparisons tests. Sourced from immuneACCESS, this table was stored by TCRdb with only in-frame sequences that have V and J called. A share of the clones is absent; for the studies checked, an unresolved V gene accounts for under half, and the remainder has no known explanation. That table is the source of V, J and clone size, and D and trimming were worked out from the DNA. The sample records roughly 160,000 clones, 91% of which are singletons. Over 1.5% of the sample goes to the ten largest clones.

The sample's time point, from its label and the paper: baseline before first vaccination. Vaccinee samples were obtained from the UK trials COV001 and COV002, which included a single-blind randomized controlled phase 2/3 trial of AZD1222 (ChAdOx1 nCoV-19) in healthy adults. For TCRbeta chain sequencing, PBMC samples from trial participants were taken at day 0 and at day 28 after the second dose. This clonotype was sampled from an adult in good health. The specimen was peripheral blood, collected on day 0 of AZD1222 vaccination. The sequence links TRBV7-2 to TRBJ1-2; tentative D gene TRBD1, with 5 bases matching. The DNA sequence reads TGTGCCAGCACCCAGGGACGGACCTATGGCTACACCTTC. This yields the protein CASTQGRTYGYTF.